Listed below are T cell receptor beta chains from one sample, sequenced in a study of cytomegalovirus exposure and HLA in healthy donors. Method: immunoSEQ multiplex PCR; TCRdb's copy keeps in-frame clones and lacks some. The sample has roughly 120,000 clones, nearly 90% seen once. Sequencing used PBMCs. The origin of the receptors is a man between 25 and 39 years old in good health and CMV-seronegative. CDR3s include the opening cysteine and the closing phenylalanine or tryptophan. A D gene is named only where the DNA matches it firmly. Expanded clones get a size class; other rows say once, few or many, or leave the size out.

abundance	v_gene	j_gene	d_gene	CDR3aa	CDR3nt
.	TRBV2	TRBJ1-4	.	CASSAMTATNEKLFF	TGTGCCAGCAGCGCTATGACAGCAACTAATGAAAAACTGTTTTTT
few	TRBV10-3	TRBJ2-7	.	CATRLGAGQYF	TGTGCCACCAGGCTAGGCGCGGGGCAGTACTTC
.	TRBV7-6	TRBJ2-7	.	CASSLGGGVREQYF	TGTGCCAGCAGCTTAGGAGGGGGGGTAAGGGAGCAGTACTTC
once	TRBV7-2	TRBJ2-7	.	CASSWGGGSYEQYF	TGTGCCAGCAGCTGGGGAGGAGGGTCCTACGAGCAGTACTTC
.	TRBV7-9	TRBJ2-1	TRBD1	CASSTGTGSYNEQFF	TGTGCCAGCAGCACCGGGACAGGATCCTACAATGAGCAGTTCTTC
.	TRBV29-1	TRBJ1-5	.	CSVLDNNQPQHF	TGCAGCGTTTTGGACAATAATCAGCCCCAGCATTTT
.	TRBV25-1	TRBJ2-3	TRBD2	CASRRGGVATDTQYF	TGTGCCAGCAGACGGGGGGGGGTAGCCACAGATACGCAGTATTTT
.	TRBV2	TRBJ2-7	TRBD1	CASSEGGQAPYEQYF	TGTGCCAGCAGTGAAGGGGGACAGGCACCCTACGAGCAGTACTTC
.	TRBV2	TRBJ2-5	.	CASSELGLDQETQYF	TGTGCCAGCAGTGAGTTGGGACTGGATCAAGAGACCCAGTACTTC
.	TRBV28	TRBJ1-2	.	CASSFGFLRQNYGYTF	TGTGCCAGCAGTTTTGGTTTCTTGAGACAGAACTATGGCTACACCTTC
few	TRBV7-9	TRBJ1-2	TRBD1	CASSLGQANYGYTF	TGTGCCAGCAGCCTAGGACAGGCTAACTATGGCTACACCTTC
.	TRBV6-5	TRBJ2-7	TRBD1	CASSSGTGYEQYF	TGTGCCAGCAGCTCCGGGACAGGCTACGAGCAGTACTTC
.	TRBV4-1	TRBJ2-7	.	CASSQELLDYEQYF	TGCGCCAGCAGCCAAGAACTACTAGACTACGAGCAGTACTTC
.	TRBV23-1	TRBJ1-5	.	CASSQSSWGEVQPQHF	TGCGCCAGCAGTCAATCCTCTTGGGGGGAGGTTCAGCCCCAGCATTTT
.	TRBV18	TRBJ1-5	.	CASSPVGGASNQPQHF	TGTGCCAGCTCACCGGTCGGAGGGGCTAGCAATCAGCCCCAGCATTTT
.	TRBV6-5	TRBJ1-6	.	CASSYVEGEPPLHF	TGTGCCAGCAGTTACGTGGAGGGAGAGCCACCCCTCCACTTT
.	TRBV9	TRBJ2-1	TRBD2	CASSVGGGYAGYNEQFF	TGTGCCAGCAGCGTAGGGGGAGGGTACGCCGGTTACAATGAGCAGTTCTTC
.	TRBV19	TRBJ2-7	.	CASSRSGAYEQYF	TGTGCCAGTAGTCGGTCGGGTGCCTACGAGCAGTACTTC
.	TRBV5-1	TRBJ2-3	TRBD2	CASSTAAGVDTQYF	TGCGCCAGCAGCACGGCAGCGGGGGTGGATACGCAGTATTTT
.	TRBV27	TRBJ1-2	.	CASSFGRGIAGYTF	TGTGCCAGCAGTTTCGGCAGGGGTATTGCTGGCTACACCTTC
.	TRBV29-1	TRBJ2-5	TRBD2	CSVTSGGRETQYF	TGCAGCGTAACTAGCGGGGGGCGGGAGACCCAGTACTTC
.	TRBV18	TRBJ2-5	.	CASRASGRGQETQYF	TGTGCCAGCCGCGCCTCGGGGCGGGGGCAGGAGACCCAGTACTTC
once	TRBV7-2	TRBJ1-5	.	CASSLHVGRDQPQHF	TGTGCCAGCAGCTTACATGTTGGCCGGGATCAGCCCCAGCATTTT
.	TRBV6-5	TRBJ2-5	TRBD2	CASSRLAGRETQYF	TGTGCCAGCAGTAGACTAGCGGGGAGGGAGACCCAGTACTTC
.	TRBV7-9	TRBJ2-1	.	CASSFGRVTYNEQFF	TGTGCCAGCAGCTTCGGCAGGGTTACCTACAATGAGCAGTTCTTC
.	TRBV14	TRBJ1-1	TRBD1	CASSQEAGGLNTEAFF	TGTGCCAGCAGCCAAGAAGCAGGGGGGCTGAACACTGAAGCTTTCTTT
.	TRBV5-8	TRBJ1-1	.	CASSLAEVAAEAFF	TGTGCCAGCAGCTTGGCCGAGGTGGCGGCTGAAGCTTTCTTT
.	TRBV10-3	TRBJ2-7	.	CAISVDRGYEQYF	TGTGCCATCAGTGTGGACAGAGGCTACGAGCAGTACTTC
once	TRBV6-6	TRBJ2-1	TRBD2	CASSYGRGGRYNEQFF	TGTGCCAGCAGTTACGGGCGGGGGGGCCGGTACAATGAGCAGTTCTTC
.	TRBV6-6	TRBJ1-1	.	CASRQGRTEAFF	TGTGCCAGCAGACAAGGGAGGACTGAAGCTTTCTTT
.	TRBV18	TRBJ1-4	TRBD1	CASSPGTGAGEKLFF	TGTGCCAGCTCACCGGGGACAGGGGCAGGAGAAAAACTGTTTTTT
.	TRBV5-5	TRBJ2-1	TRBD1	CASGITGVTYNEQFF	TGTGCCAGCGGAATAACAGGGGTCACCTACAATGAGCAGTTCTTC
.	TRBV5-1	TRBJ2-3	.	CASSLQSRRGGADTQYF	TGCGCCAGCAGCCTACAAAGTAGGAGGGGCGGTGCAGATACGCAGTATTTT
.	TRBV19	TRBJ1-2	.	CASSIGQGYTDGYTF	TGTGCCAGTAGTATCGGCCAGGGTTATACGGATGGCTACACCTTC
.	TRBV5-1	TRBJ1-2	.	CARAGTNYGYTF	TGCGCCAGAGCAGGAACCAACTATGGCTACACCTTC
.	TRBV2	TRBJ2-1	TRBD2	CASRGTSGGENEQFF	TGTGCCAGCAGGGGGACTAGCGGGGGAGAGAATGAGCAGTTCTTC
.	TRBV29-1	TRBJ2-3	TRBD1	CSVEQGASVDTQYF	TGCAGCGTTGAGCAGGGGGCTAGTGTTGATACGCAGTATTTT
.	TRBV4-3	TRBJ1-4	.	CASSQDRFSTANNEKLFF	TGCGCCAGCAGCCAAGATCGCTTTAGTACAGCCAATAATGAAAAACTGTTTTTT
few	TRBV29-1	TRBJ1-6	TRBD1	CSVLQGESPLHF	TGCAGCGTCCTTCAGGGGGAATCACCCCTCCACTTT
.	TRBV7-9	TRBJ1-5	.	CASSLERSNQPQHF	TGTGCCAGCAGCTTAGAACGGAGCAATCAGCCCCAGCATTTT
.	TRBV27	TRBJ1-2	TRBD1	CASSPTGGGGYTF	TGTGCCAGCAGCCCGACAGGGGGCGGTGGCTACACCTTC
once	TRBV28	TRBJ2-1	TRBD2	CASGTAVGLAGGHEQFF	TGTGCCAGCGGTACAGCCGTAGGACTAGCGGGGGGGCATGAGCAGTTCTTC
.	TRBV5-1	TRBJ2-5	.	CASSLGRGIQETQYF	TGCGCCAGCAGCTTGGGACGGGGGATCCAAGAGACCCAGTACTTC
.	TRBV6-6	TRBJ2-7	TRBD1	CASSYTGESYEQYF	TGTGCCAGCAGTTACACAGGGGAGTCCTACGAGCAGTACTTC
.	TRBV7-2	TRBJ1-4	TRBD1	CASSLGLTTGGRKLFF	TGTGCCAGCAGCTTAGGCCTTACGACAGGGGGGCGAAAACTGTTTTTT
.	TRBV6-1	TRBJ1-2	TRBD1	CASSTTGGAYGYTF	TGTGCCAGCAGCACGACAGGGGGGGCCTATGGCTACACCTTC
.	TRBV11-2	TRBJ2-7	TRBD1	CASSIGQGGQYF	TGTGCCAGCAGCATAGGACAGGGCGGGCAGTACTTC
.	TRBV19	TRBJ2-5	TRBD1	CATSPGTAYQETQYF	TGTGCCACCTCCCCCGGGACAGCGTACCAAGAGACCCAGTACTTC
.	TRBV2	TRBJ1-5	.	CASSPESDNQPQHF	TGTGCCAGCAGCCCCGAGTCTGACAATCAGCCCCAGCATTTT
.	TRBV5-6	TRBJ2-1	TRBD2	CASSWRGSNEQFF	TGTGCCAGCAGCTGGCGGGGGTCCAATGAGCAGTTCTTC